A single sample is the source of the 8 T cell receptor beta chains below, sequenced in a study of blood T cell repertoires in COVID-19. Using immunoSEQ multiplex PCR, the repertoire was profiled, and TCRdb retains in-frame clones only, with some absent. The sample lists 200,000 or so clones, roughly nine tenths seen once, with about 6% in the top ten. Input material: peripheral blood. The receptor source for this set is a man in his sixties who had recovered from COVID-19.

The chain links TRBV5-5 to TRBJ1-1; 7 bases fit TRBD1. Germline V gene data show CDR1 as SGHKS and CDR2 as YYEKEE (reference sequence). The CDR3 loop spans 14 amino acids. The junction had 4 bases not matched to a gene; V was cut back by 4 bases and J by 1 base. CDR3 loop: CASSLTGSNTEAFF. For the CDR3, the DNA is TGTGCCAGCAGCCTGACAGGGTCGAACACTGAAGCTTTCTTT.

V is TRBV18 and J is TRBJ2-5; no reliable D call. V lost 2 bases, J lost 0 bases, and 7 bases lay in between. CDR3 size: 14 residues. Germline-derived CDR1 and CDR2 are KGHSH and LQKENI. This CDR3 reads CASSPVSDQETQYF. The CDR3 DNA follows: TGTGCCAGCTCACCAGTCTCAGACCAAGAGACCCAGTACTTC.

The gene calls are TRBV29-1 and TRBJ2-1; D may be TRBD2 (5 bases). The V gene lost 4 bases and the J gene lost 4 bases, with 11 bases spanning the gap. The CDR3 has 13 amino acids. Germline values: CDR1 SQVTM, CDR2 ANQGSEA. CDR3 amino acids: CSVADWGYNEQFF. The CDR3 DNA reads TGCAGCGTTGCGGACTGGGGATACAATGAGCAGTTCTTC.

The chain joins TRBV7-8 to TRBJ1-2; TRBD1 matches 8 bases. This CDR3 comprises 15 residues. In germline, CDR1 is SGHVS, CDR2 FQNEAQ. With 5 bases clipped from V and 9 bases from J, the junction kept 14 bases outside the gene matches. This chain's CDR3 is CASSERTGFFSSYTF. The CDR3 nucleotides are TGTGCCAGCAGCGAACGGACAGGGTTCTTCTCTAGCTACACCTTC.

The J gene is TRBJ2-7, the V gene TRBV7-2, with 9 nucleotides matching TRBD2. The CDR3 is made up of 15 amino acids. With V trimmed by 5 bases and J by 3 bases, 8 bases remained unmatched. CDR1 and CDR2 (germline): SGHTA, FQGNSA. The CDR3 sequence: CASSTPGLANYEQYF. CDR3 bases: TGTGCCAGCAGCACGCCGGGACTAGCTAACTACGAGCAGTACTTC. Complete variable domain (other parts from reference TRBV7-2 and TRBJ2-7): GAGVSQSPSNKVTEKGKDVELRCDPISGHTALYWYRQSLGQGLEFLIYFQGNSAPDKSGLPSDRFSAERTGGSVSTLTIQRTQQEDSAVYLCASSTPGLANYEQYFGPGTRLTVT.

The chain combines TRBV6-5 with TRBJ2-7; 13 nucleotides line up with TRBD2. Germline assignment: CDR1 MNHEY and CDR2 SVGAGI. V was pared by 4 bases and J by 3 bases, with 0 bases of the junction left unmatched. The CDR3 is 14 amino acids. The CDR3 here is CASSWTSGSYEQYF. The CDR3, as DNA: TGTGCCAGCAGTTGGACTAGCGGGAGCTACGAGCAGTACTTC.

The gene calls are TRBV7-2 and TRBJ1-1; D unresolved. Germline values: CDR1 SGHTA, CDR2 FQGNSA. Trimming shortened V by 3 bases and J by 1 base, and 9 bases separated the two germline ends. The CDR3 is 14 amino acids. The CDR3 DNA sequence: TGTGCCAGCAGCTTTTGGGCAGAGAACACTGAAGCTTTCTTT. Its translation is CASSFWAENTEAFF.

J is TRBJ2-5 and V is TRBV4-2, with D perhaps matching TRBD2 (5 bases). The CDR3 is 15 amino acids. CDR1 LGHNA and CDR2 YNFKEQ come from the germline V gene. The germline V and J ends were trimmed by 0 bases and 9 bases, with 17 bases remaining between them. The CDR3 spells CASSQEGAGLGSQYF. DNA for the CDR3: TGTGCCAGCAGCCAAGAAGGCGCGGGCCTCGGGTCCCAGTACTTC.